This TCR beta chain was observed in a study of OX40 agonist ivuxolimab in advanced cancers. Looking at the study overall: In this trial design, patients received ivuxolimab intravenously at 0.01 to 10 mg/kg every 2 weeks.

J lost 4 bases, V lost 4 bases, and 8 bases had no gene match. Per the germline V gene, CDR1 is MRHNA and CDR2 is SNTAGT. This CDR3 comprises 15 residues. Repertoires were generated with immunoSEQ multiplex PCR, while TCRdb's copy carries only in-frame clones and drops some. The sample yields about 46,000 clones, about 90% seen once. The sequencing here drew on CD4+ or CD8+ T cells sorted from blood, taken in a trial of the OX40 agonist ivuxolimab. V usage is TRBV6-4 and J usage is TRBJ2-3; 7 nucleotides align to TRBD1. The receptor's source is an adult with an advanced solid tumor such as melanoma, head and neck, liver or kidney cancer. This CDR3 is CASSVGDSPADTQYF. CDR3 nucleotide sequence: TGTGCCAGCAGTGTAGGGGACAGTCCGGCAGATACGCAGTATTTT.